The 3 T cell receptor beta chains reported below all come from one sample, sequenced in a study of glioma-infiltrating T cells. The iRepertoire nested amplicon-rescue multiplex PCR amplified TCR alpha and beta CDR3s from RNA. TCRdb re-called the multiplex PCR reads with MiXCR, one entry per CDR3 protein. In the table there are tens of thousands of distinct CDR3 sequences, 20% to 25% of which are singletons. The source material was glioma tissue, nonneoplastic brain tissue, or PBMCs (not recorded which). The receptors shown here come from a human donor with low-grade glioma or glioblastoma, undergoing nonglioma brain surgery, or in good health (not recorded which).

CDR3 nucleotide sequence: TGTGCCAGCAGCCAACGGGGGGACAGAGCTTCCTACGAGCAGTACTTC. It specifies CASSQRGDRASYEQYF. The chain has TRBV14 and TRBJ2-7; D tentatively reads TRBD1 or TRBD2 (7 bases each). The CDR3 spans 16 residues. The V and J ends lost 2 bases and 1 base respectively, with 15 bases between them. Germline CDR1 and CDR2: SGHDN and FVKESK.

V gene TRBV19 combines with J gene TRBJ2-3; D ambiguous. This CDR3 region has 11 residues. Trimming cost V 6 bases and J 4 bases, with 5 bases left between them. CDR1 LNHDA and CDR2 SQIVND come from the germline V gene (reference sequence). The CDR3 region is CASRYPDTQYF. CDR3 nucleotides: TGTGCCAGTAGGTATCCAGATACGCAGTATTTT.

This clonotype was seen repeatedly, ten times or more. This chain uses TRBV2 with TRBJ1-3; 7 bases match TRBD1. J lost 0 bases, V lost 6 bases, and 5 bases had no gene match. CDR3 size: 15 residues. Germline V gene lookup returns CDR1 SNHLY and CDR2 FYNNEI. The CDR3: CASRIGTVSGNTIYF. DNA for the CDR3: TGTGCCAGCAGGATCGGGACAGTCTCTGGAAACACCATATATTTT.